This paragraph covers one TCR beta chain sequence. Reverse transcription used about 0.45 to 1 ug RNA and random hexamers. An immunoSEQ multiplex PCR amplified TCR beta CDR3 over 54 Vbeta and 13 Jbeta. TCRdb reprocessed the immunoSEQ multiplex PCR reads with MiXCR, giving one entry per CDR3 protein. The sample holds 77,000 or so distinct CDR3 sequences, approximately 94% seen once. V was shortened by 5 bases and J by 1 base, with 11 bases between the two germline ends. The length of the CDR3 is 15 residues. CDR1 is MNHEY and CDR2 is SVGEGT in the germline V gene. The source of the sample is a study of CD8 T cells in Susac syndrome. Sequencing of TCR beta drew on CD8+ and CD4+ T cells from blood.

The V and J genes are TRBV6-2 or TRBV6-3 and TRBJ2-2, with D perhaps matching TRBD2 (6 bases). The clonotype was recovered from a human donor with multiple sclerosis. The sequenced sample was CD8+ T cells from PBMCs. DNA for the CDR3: TGTGCCAGCAGTCGCGGGACGATGAACACCGGGGAGCTGTTTTTT. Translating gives CASSRGTMNTGELFF.